The T cell receptor (beta chain) under discussion was sequenced for a study of shared T cell receptors in the human thymus. The CDR3 totals 14 residues. The V gene lost 0 bases and the J gene lost 0 bases, with 6 bases spanning the gap. Germline V gene sequence: CDR1 SGHKS, CDR2 YYEKEE (reference sequence). Libraries were prepared by immunoSEQ multiplex PCR; TCRdb keeps only in-frame clonotypes and omits some of them. The sample holds some 640,000 clones, about 89% seen once. These sequences were also reported in another study, on human thymus T cells. That work adds: Across thymic and blood repertoires, the usage of V and J genes appeared to be biased.

The genes are TRBV5-5 and TRBJ1-1; no reliable D call. Specimen: thymocytes. The TCR sequence derives from a boy under three years old with a congenital heart defect. The CDR3: CASSLGQMNTEAFF. The CDR3 DNA sequence: TGTGCCAGCAGCTTGGGGCAGATGAACACTGAAGCTTTCTTT.